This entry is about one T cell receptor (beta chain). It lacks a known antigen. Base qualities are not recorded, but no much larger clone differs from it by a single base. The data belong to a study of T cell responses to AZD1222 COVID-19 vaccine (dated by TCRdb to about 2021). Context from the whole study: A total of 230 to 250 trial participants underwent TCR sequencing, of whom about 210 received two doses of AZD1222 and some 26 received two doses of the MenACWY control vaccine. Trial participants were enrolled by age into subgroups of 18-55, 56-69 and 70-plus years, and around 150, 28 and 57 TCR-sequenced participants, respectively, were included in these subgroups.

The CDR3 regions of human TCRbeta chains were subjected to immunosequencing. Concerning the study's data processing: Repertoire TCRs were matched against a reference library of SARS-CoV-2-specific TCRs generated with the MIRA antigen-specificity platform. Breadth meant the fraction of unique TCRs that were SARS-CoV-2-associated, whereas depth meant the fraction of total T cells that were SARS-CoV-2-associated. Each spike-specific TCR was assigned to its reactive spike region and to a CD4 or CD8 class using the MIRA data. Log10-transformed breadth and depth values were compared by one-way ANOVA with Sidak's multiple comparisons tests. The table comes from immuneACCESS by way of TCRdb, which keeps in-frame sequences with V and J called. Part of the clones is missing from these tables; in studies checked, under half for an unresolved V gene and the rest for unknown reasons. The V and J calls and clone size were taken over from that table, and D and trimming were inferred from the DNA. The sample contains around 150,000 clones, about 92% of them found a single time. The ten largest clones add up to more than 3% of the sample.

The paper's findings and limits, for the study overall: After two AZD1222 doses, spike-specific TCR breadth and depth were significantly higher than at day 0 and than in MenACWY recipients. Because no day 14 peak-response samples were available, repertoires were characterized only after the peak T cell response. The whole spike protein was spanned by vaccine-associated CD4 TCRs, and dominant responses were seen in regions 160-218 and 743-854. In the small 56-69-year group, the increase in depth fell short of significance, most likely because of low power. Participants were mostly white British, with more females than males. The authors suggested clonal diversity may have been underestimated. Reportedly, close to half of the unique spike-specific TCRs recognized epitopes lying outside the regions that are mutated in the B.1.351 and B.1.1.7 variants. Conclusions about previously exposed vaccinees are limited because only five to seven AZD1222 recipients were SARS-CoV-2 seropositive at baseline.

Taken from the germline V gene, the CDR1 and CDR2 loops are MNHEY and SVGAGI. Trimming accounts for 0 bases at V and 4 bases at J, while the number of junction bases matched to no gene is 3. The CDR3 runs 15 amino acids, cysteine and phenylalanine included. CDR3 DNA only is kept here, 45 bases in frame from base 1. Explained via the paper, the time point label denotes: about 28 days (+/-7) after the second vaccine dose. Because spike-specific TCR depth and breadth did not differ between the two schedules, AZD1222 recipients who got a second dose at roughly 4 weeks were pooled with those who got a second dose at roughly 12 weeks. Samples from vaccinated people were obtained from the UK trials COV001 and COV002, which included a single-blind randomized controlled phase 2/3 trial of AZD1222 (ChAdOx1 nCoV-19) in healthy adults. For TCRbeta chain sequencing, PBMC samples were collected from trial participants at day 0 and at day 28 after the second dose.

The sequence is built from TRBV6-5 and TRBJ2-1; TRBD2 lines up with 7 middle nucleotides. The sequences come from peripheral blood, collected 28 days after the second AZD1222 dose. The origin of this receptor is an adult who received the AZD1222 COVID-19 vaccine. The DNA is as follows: TGTGCCAGCAGTTACTCACTAGCGCCGTACAATGAGCAGTTCTTC. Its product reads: CASSYSLAPYNEQFF.